Many counts were recorded for the clone carrying this T cell receptor (beta chain). Its antigen remains unidentified. The CDR3 is made up of 13 amino acids. Germline assignment: CDR1 DFQATT and CDR2 SNEGSKA (reference sequence). Trimming removed 0 bases from V and 5 bases from J, with 11 bases in between. The data were obtained in a study of identical twins. General study findings and limits: Weaker excess sharing between twins was seen in beta out-of-frame sequences.

The cDNA had a unique molecular identifier and a template-switch universal primer site. One entry per CDR3 protein, called by TCRdb with MiXCR from the 5' RACE reads. Found here are approximately 230,000 distinct CDR3 sequences, 5.5% to 7.5% of them singletons; the top ten hold roughly 14%. The sample was also reused in another study, on T cells expressing NK-cell markers. This second report adds: Sorted CD3+CD56+NKG2C+, CD3+CD56+NKG2C- and CD3+CD56-NKG2C+ T cells supplied TCR beta repertoires. The study found dominant NKG2C+ clonotypes at 1.0-7.0% of CD8+ T cells in about six donors.

The TCR comes from a woman aged 18-29 years in good health. V gene TRBV20-1 combines with J gene TRBJ2-7; D uncertain. Sequencing was done on a sample of CD8+ T cells sorted from blood. CDR3 coding DNA: TGCAGTGCTAGAGATGTTGCAGATCACGAGCAGTACTTC. This sequence encodes CSARDVADHEQYF.